This T cell receptor beta chain was sequenced during a study of blood T cell repertoires in COVID-19. Overall study: Sites in the United States, Italy and Spain provided acute and convalescent COVID-19 samples.

Profiled with immunoSEQ multiplex PCR; TCRdb holds only in-frame clones, not every one. The sample lists some 400,000 clones; over 75% were seen once. Clinical history as reported by participants underpinned cohort assignment. Per the germline V gene, CDR1 is GTSNPN and CDR2 is SVGIG (reference sequence). V was clipped by 2 bases and J by 3 bases, with 13 bases between them. The CDR3 consists of 15 residues. The sequenced sample was PBMCs or T cells enriched from blood (not recorded which). This chain links TRBV30 with TRBJ2-2, with D possibly being TRBD2 (6 bases). This sequence was found in a man between 25 and 39 years old who had recovered from COVID-19. Written as DNA, the CDR3 is TGTGCCTGGAGTACGAGGGAGGTCGACACCGGGGAGCTGTTTTTT. This sequence encodes CAWSTREVDTGELFF.